Each of the 28 T cell receptor beta chains below was sequenced from the same sample in a study of T cells in Graves' hyperthyroidism and ophthalmopathy. RNA transcripts served as the template for amplifying TCR beta CDR3 regions. HTBI primers were employed in a first-round RT-PCR of the TCR CDR3. TCRdb independently ran MiXCR on the multiplex PCR reads; one entry per CDR3 protein. The sample includes hundreds of thousands of distinct CDR3 sequences, 13% to 15% of them seen just once. The material sequenced was blood. The receptors were sampled from a woman aged 45-65 years with Graves' ophthalmopathy.

The V and J genes are TRBV15 and TRBJ1-4; D call uncertain. V was trimmed by 8 bases and J by 7 bases, leaving 14 bases between them. CDR1 and CDR2 from the germline V gene are LNHNV and YYDKDF (reference sequence). The CDR3 consists of 13 residues. The DNA for the CDR3 is TGTGCCACCCGCCCTCGTCGGGGTGAAAAACTGTTTTTT. It yields the protein CATRPRRGEKLFF.

This clonotype occurred a few times. The chain is built from TRBV6-1 and TRBJ2-3; D is ambiguous. Germline lookup yields CDR1 MNHNS and CDR2 SASEGT. V lost 8 bases to trimming and J lost 4 bases, with 7 bases between them. The CDR3 sequence is 11 residues long. The CDR3 DNA reads TGTGCCAGCGCTTTCGCAGATACGCAGTATTTT. It translates to CASAFADTQYF.

The V call is TRBV28, the J call TRBJ1-3, with 9 bases lining up with TRBD1. The CDR3 runs 14 residues. V shed 4 bases and J 5 bases; nucleotides not matched to a gene: 3. Germline V gene sequence: CDR1 MDHEN, CDR2 SYDVKM. The CDR3 DNA reads TGTGCCAGCAGTTCCGGGACAGGGAGAAACACCATATATTTT. Protein: CASSSGTGRNTIYF.

CDR3: CSVTRQGAAYEQYF. Here the CDR3 DNA reads TGCAGCGTGACCCGACAGGGGGCCGCCTACGAGCAGTACTTC. The chain recombines TRBV29-1 with TRBJ2-7, with 10 bases matching TRBD1. Trimming removed 6 bases from V and 2 bases from J; junction bases left unmatched: 7. This CDR3 contains 14 residues. Looked up from germline, CDR1 is SQVTM and CDR2 is ANQGSEA.

This clonotype was detected a few times. The chain carries TRBV20-1 and TRBJ2-7, with D uncertain. Germline-derived CDR1 and CDR2 are DFQATT and SNEGSKA (reference sequence). This CDR3 has 13 residues. V was pared by 3 bases and J by 0 bases, with 9 bases between. For the CDR3, the DNA is TGCAGTGCTAGGGCTGCCTCCTCCTACGAGCAGTACTTC. Residues: CSARAASSYEQYF.

This clonotype was counted many times. V is TRBV28 and J is TRBJ2-2, with TRBD1 matching over 8 bases. Germline loops: CDR1 MDHEN, CDR2 SYDVKM. Losses at the gene ends were 7 bases for V and 1 base for J; bases not matched to a gene: 5. This CDR3 is built from 15 residues. This CDR3 reads CASTTGGLNTGELFF. In DNA, the CDR3 is TGTGCCAGCACCACAGGGGGATTGAACACCGGGGAGCTGTTTTTT.

The V gene is TRBV19, the J gene TRBJ2-3, with D hard to call. There are 16 residues in the CDR3. Germline V CDR1 and CDR2: LNHDA, SQIVND (reference sequence). Trimming pared 3 bases from V and 3 bases from J, leaving 16 bases between. DNA for the CDR3: TGTGCCAGTAGTATCAATCCTGGTCCTCCTACAGATACGCAGTATTTT. Translated, it gives CASSINPGPPTDTQYF.

This clonotype showed up many times. V is TRBV30 and J is TRBJ2-1; the D gene is possibly TRBD2 (5 bases). Germline values: CDR1 GTSNPN, CDR2 SVGIG (reference sequence). V was cut by 0 bases and J by 6 bases, with 18 bases left in between. The length of the CDR3 is 16 residues. CDR3 amino acids: CAWSVLPFGLFNEQFF. The CDR3 DNA sequence: TGTGCCTGGAGTGTACTTCCGTTTGGACTCTTCAATGAGCAGTTCTTC.

This clonotype was picked up many times. The V gene is TRBV7-9, the J gene TRBJ2-3; 11 nucleotides line up with TRBD2. The CDR3 consists of 15 residues. Germline CDR1 is SEHNR and CDR2 is FQNEAQ (reference sequence). V shed 3 bases and J 7 bases; nucleotides not matched to a gene: 6. The CDR3 sequence: CASSLGLAVRNTQYF. CDR3 DNA: TGTGCCAGCAGCTTGGGACTAGCGGTGAGAAATACGCAGTATTTT. The whole variable domain, filled in from reference TRBV7-9 and TRBJ2-3, reads DTGVSQNPRHKITKRGQNVTFRCDPISEHNRLYWYRQTLGQGPEFLTYFQNEAQLEKSRLLSDRFSAERPKGSFSTLEIQRTEQGDSAMYLCASSLGLAVRNTQYFGPGTRLTVL.

The chain has TRBV9 and TRBJ2-1, with D perhaps given as TRBD1 or TRBD2 (5 bases each). The CDR3 is 14 amino acids. The V and J ends lost 4 bases and 6 bases respectively, with 14 bases between them. The germline gives CDR1 SGDLS, CDR2 YYNGEE. The CDR3 nucleotides read TGTGCCAGCAGCCCCCCTGGGGACGGCAATGAGCAGTTCTTC. It translates to CASSPPGDGNEQFF.

In this sample, this clonotype turned up a few times. The V and J genes are TRBV6-1 and TRBJ1-5, with a possible D match to TRBD1 (5 bases). CDR1 and CDR2 from the germline V gene are MNHNS and SASEGT. The V gene lost 8 bases and the J gene lost 6 bases, with 14 bases spanning the gap. The CDR3 is 13 amino acids. For the CDR3, the DNA is TGTGCCAGCGAACGGGGGGACCTTCAGCCCCAGCATTTT. It yields the protein CASERGDLQPQHF.

There are a few counts of this clonotype. A clone one base away is much larger, so this may be a read error. V gene TRBV7-9 combines with J gene TRBJ2-5, with a weak D call TRBD1 (6 bases). The germline CDR1 and CDR2 sequences are SEHNR and FQNEAQ (reference sequence). Deletions cut 6 bases from V and 0 bases from J, with 8 bases between. CDR3 length: 13 amino acids. The DNA of the CDR3 is TGTGCCAGCAGGTGGGGGCACCAAGAGACCCAGTACTTC. Amino acid sequence: CASRWGHQETQYF.

This clonotype was recorded at least ten times. This chain links TRBV11-2 with TRBJ2-3; 7 bases fit TRBD2. V shed 5 bases, J shed 0 bases, and the junction held 14 bases outside the gene matches. CDR1 and CDR2 (germline): SGHAT, FQNNGV. The CDR3 sequence is 18 residues long. This CDR3 reads CASSVNLRPSGSTDTQYF. Written as DNA, the CDR3 is TGTGCCAGCAGCGTTAACCTACGCCCTAGCGGTAGCACAGATACGCAGTATTTT.

There are many counts of this clonotype. The J gene is TRBJ2-7, the V gene TRBV20-1, with 11 bases aligning to TRBD2. The CDR3 length is 16 residues. The V and J ends lost 0 bases and 5 bases, in that order; junction bases with no gene match: 9. The germline V gene encodes CDR1 DFQATT and CDR2 SNEGSKA (reference sequence). The CDR3 sequence is CSARDRLAGGLDEQYF. DNA for the CDR3: TGCAGTGCTAGAGATCGGTTAGCGGGAGGGCTGGACGAGCAGTACTTC.

This clonotype occurred a few times. This chain connects TRBV30 to TRBJ1-5; D might be TRBD1 (6 bases). The germline V and J ends were trimmed by 3 bases and 9 bases, with 24 bases remaining between them. Germline CDR1 and CDR2: GTSNPN and SVGIG (reference sequence). CDR3 length: 16 residues. CDR3 loop: CAWSLVGGALRGPQHF. In DNA, the CDR3 is TGTGCCTGGAGCTTAGTAGGGGGGGCCCTGAGAGGGCCCCAGCATTTT.

This chain links TRBV4-3 with TRBJ2-7, with 9 bases identical to TRBD2. The CDR3 sequence is 15 residues long. Germline V CDR1 and CDR2: LGHNA, YSLEER. V shed 0 bases and J 4 bases; nucleotides not matched to a gene: 4. The CDR3 DNA sequence: TGCGCCAGCAGCCAAGATCTGAGCGGGAGGTACGAGCAGTACTTC. This codes for CASSQDLSGRYEQYF.

This clonotype was seen at least ten times. The V gene is TRBV7-8, the J gene TRBJ2-5; 7 bases are a match to TRBD2. Germline CDR1 SGHVS, CDR2 FQNEAQ. The CDR3 spans 15 residues. V lost 4 bases, J lost 10 bases, and 15 bases stayed unmatched. The CDR3 here is CASSSSRAGNTHQYF. The CDR3, as DNA: TGTGCCAGCAGCTCCTCTCGAGCGGGAAACACCCACCAGTACTTC.

This clonotype was seen repeatedly, ten times or more. This rearrangement joins TRBV7-9 to TRBJ2-1; TRBD2 agrees at 8 bases. CDR3 length equals 15 residues. The V and J ends lost 11 bases and 5 bases, in that order; junction bases with no gene match: 14. Germline V gene sequence: CDR1 SEHNR, CDR2 FQNEAQ (reference sequence). The CDR3 nucleotides read TGTGCCGCCGCCCACGAGCGGGAGTCGAACAATGAGCAGTTCTTC. This gives the protein CAAAHERESNNEQFF. Combining the CDR3 with reference TRBV7-9 and TRBJ2-1 gives the whole variable domain DTGVSQNPRHKITKRGQNVTFRCDPISEHNRLYWYRQTLGQGPEFLTYFQNEAQLEKSRLLSDRFSAERPKGSFSTLEIQRTEQGDSAMYLCAAAHERESNNEQFFGPGTRLTVL.

This clonotype came up many times. The chain recombines TRBV29-1 with TRBJ2-1; D call uncertain. Germline V gene data show CDR1 as SQVTM and CDR2 as ANQGSEA. This CDR3 spans 12 amino acids. Trimming shortened V by 1 base and J by 12 bases, and 13 bases separated the two germline ends. Here the CDR3 reads CSVEGSISRQFF. Here the CDR3 DNA reads TGCAGCGTTGAAGGGTCCATTAGTAGGCAGTTCTTC.

The V gene is TRBV7-9, the J gene TRBJ2-2; possibly TRBD2 for D (6 bases). Germline CDR1 SEHNR, CDR2 FQNEAQ (reference sequence). V dropped 4 bases and J dropped 1 base, with 10 bases sitting between them. The CDR3 loop spans 15 amino acids. CDR3 loop: CASSSGGRNTGELFF. Here the CDR3 DNA reads TGTGCCAGCAGCTCCGGGGGAAGGAACACCGGGGAGCTGTTTTTT.

V and J are TRBV20-1 and TRBJ1-5; D ambiguous. V was pared by 4 bases and J by 0 bases, with 19 bases between. CDR1 and CDR2 (germline): DFQATT, SNEGSKA (reference sequence). The CDR3 spans 17 residues. As DNA, the CDR3 is TGCAGTGCTATTATCGGGCAGCGCCTGGGTAGCAATCAGCCCCAGCATTTT. Amino acids: CSAIIGQRLGSNQPQHF.

V usage is TRBV19 and J usage is TRBJ1-5; TRBD1 matches 8 bases. In germline, CDR1 is LNHDA, CDR2 SQIVND (reference sequence). V shed 3 bases, J shed 0 bases, and the junction held 1 base outside the gene matches. The CDR3 contains 15 residues. The CDR3 reads CASSMTGVSNQPQHF. Here the CDR3 DNA reads TGTGCCAGTAGTATGACAGGGGTTAGCAATCAGCCCCAGCATTTT.

In this sample, this clonotype turned up many times. The gene calls are TRBV5-1 and TRBJ2-7, with 11 bases that match TRBD2. V gave up 3 bases and J gave up 2 bases; unmatched junction bases: 16. From germline, CDR1 is SGHRS and CDR2 YFSETQ. The CDR3 sequence is 19 residues long. CDR3 region: CASSSQRTGTSGAPYEQYF. CDR3 bases: TGCGCCAGCAGCTCCCAACGGACCGGGACTAGCGGCGCCCCCTACGAGCAGTACTTC.

Notes on this clonotype: A read error may be the cause here, since a much bigger clone is one base away. This sequence joins TRBV15 and TRBJ1-1; 8 bases fit TRBD1. V trimming: 1 base; J trimming: 3 bases; junction bases outside the gene matches: 16. Germline lookup yields CDR1 LNHNV and CDR2 YYDKDF (reference sequence). This CDR3 region has 19 residues. The CDR3 loop is CATSRGAAGQVLMDTEAFF. The CDR3 coding sequence is TGTGCCACCAGCAGAGGAGCAGCGGGACAGGTTTTAATGGACACTGAAGCTTTCTTT.

This clonotype has a count of ten or more. The CDR3 region has the DNA TGCGCCAGCAGCCGGACAAAGGGCGTCGAAGGGCAGTACTTC. It is translated as CASSRTKGVEGQYF. The chain employs TRBV5-1 and TRBJ2-7; perhaps TRBD1 as D (5 bases). Germline-derived CDR1 and CDR2 are SGHRS and YFSETQ. Trimming shortened V by 4 bases and J by 9 bases, and 20 bases separated the two germline ends. The CDR3 has 14 amino acids.

The chain couples TRBV9 to TRBJ2-2; 9 positions match TRBD1. CDR1 is SGDLS and CDR2 is YYNGEE in the germline V gene. Unmatched junction bases numbered 7, after V lost 4 bases and J lost 3 bases. The CDR3 totals 16 residues. This CDR3 reads CASSTRTGVDTGELFF. DNA for the CDR3: TGTGCCAGCAGCACCCGGACAGGGGTTGACACCGGGGAGCTGTTTTTT.

The CDR3 reads CASSLYRDAEQYF. In nucleotides, the CDR3 is TGTGCCAGCAGCTTATATAGGGACGCCGAGCAGTACTTC. V is TRBV11-2 and J is TRBJ2-7, with D perhaps given as TRBD1 or TRBD2 (5 bases each). The CDR3 runs 13 residues. V was clipped by 2 bases and J by 6 bases, with 11 bases between them. Germline CDR1 reads SGHAT; CDR2 reads FQNNGV. The whole variable domain, remainder taken from reference TRBV11-2 and TRBJ2-7, is EAGVAQSPRYKIIEKRQSVAFWCNPISGHATLYWYQQILGQGPKLLIQFQNNGVVDDSQLPKDRFSAERLKGVDSTLKIQPAKLEDSAVYLCASSLYRDAEQYFGPGTRLTVT.

This clonotype came up many times. This chain connects TRBV27 to TRBJ2-1; 7 nucleotides align to TRBD2. Germline values: CDR1 MNHEY, CDR2 SMNVEV (reference sequence). J was trimmed by 4 bases and V by 1 base; bases with no gene match: 10. The length of the CDR3 is 17 residues. CDR3 amino acids: CASSLLSGASGYNEQFF. CDR3 bases: TGTGCCAGCAGTTTATTGTCTGGGGCTAGCGGTTACAATGAGCAGTTCTTC.